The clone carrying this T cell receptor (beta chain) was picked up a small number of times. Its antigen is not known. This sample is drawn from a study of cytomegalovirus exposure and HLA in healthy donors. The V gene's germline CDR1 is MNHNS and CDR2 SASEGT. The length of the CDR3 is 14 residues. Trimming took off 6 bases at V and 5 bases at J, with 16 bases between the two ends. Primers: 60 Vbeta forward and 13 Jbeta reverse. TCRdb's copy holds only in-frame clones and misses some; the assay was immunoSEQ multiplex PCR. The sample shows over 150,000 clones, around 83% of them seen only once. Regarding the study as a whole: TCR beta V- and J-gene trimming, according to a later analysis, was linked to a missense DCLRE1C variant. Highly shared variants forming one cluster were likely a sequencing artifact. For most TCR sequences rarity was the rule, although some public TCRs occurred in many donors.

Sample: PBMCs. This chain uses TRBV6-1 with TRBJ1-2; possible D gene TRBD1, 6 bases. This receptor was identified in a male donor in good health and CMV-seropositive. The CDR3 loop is CASRGAGGLYGYTF. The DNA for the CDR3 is TGTGCCAGCAGGGGGGCAGGAGGACTTTATGGCTACACCTTC.